One and the same sample provided the 9 T cell receptor beta chains below, sequenced in a study of T cell repertoires in cytomegalovirus infection. TCRdb re-called the reads through MiXCR, storing one row per CDR3 protein. Of under 800,000 distinct CDR3 sequences in the sample, 24% are singletons; the top ten hold 8%. The sample comprised CD8+ T cells from PBMCs. The receptors shown here come from a human donor in good health (CMV status not recorded). Some clones in this sample may be carry-over from other donors' samples.

This clonotype was picked up many times. The chain uses TRBV7-6 and TRBJ1-1, with D unclear. Trimming removed 2 bases at V and 7 bases at J, with 17 bases between. This CDR3 comprises 15 residues. CDR1 is SGHVS, CDR2 FNYEAQ, per germline. CDR3 in amino acids: CASSLFPGGRNEAFF. The CDR3 coding sequence is TGTGCCAGCAGCTTATTCCCTGGAGGGCGGAATGAAGCTTTCTTT. The entire variable domain, with the rest obtained from reference TRBV7-6 and TRBJ1-1, is as follows: GAGVSQSPRYKVTKRGQDVALRCDPISGHVSLYWYRQALGQGPEFLTYFNYEAQQDKSGLPNDRFSAERPEGSISTLTIQRTEQRDSAMYRCASSLFPGGRNEAFFGQGTRLTVV.

The V call is TRBV5-5, the J call TRBJ2-3; D gene ambiguous. The V gene's germline CDR1 is SGHKS and CDR2 YYEKEE (reference sequence). Trimming shortened V by 0 bases and J by 2 bases, and 7 bases separated the two germline ends. This CDR3 is 14 amino acids long. CDR3 loop: CASSLETLTDTQYF. The CDR3, as DNA: TGTGCCAGCAGCTTGGAGACTCTCACAGATACGCAGTATTTT.

This clonotype was seen ten or more times. The rearrangement links TRBV6-6 to TRBJ1-5, with D possibly TRBD1 on 6 matching bases. Germline V lookup: CDR1 MNHNY, CDR2 SVGAGI (reference sequence). This CDR3 contains 14 residues. The V end lost 7 bases, the J end lost 5 bases, and 15 bases lay between the germline ends. CDR3: CASNGQSTDQPQHF. The CDR3 nucleotides are TGTGCCAGCAATGGACAGTCGACAGATCAGCCCCAGCATTTT.

This chain uses TRBV29-1 with TRBJ2-7; 7 nucleotides line up with TRBD2. Germline V lookup: CDR1 SQVTM, CDR2 ANQGSEA. Trimming removed 2 bases from V and 0 bases from J; junction bases left unmatched: 7. CDR3 length equals 15 residues. CDR3: CSVEYPGLSSYEQYF. The CDR3, as DNA: TGCAGCGTTGAATATCCGGGACTAAGCTCCTACGAGCAGTACTTC.

This clonotype was picked up a small number of times. The chain couples TRBV7-9 to TRBJ2-3, with D perhaps matching TRBD1 (5 bases). Trimming cost V 3 bases and J 4 bases, with 17 bases left between them. This CDR3 region has 16 residues. CDR1 and CDR2 (germline): SEHNR, FQNEAQ (reference sequence). The CDR3 loop is CASSLGLASLSDTQYF. CDR3 bases: TGTGCCAGCAGCTTGGGGCTTGCATCCCTCTCAGATACGCAGTATTTT.

The gene calls are TRBV20-1 and TRBJ1-2; D may be TRBD1 (6 bases). V was cut by 6 bases and J by 8 bases, with 19 bases left in between. The CDR3 totals 13 residues. Germline CDR1 is DFQATT and CDR2 is SNEGSKA (reference sequence). CDR3 loop: CSAWDISRGGYTF. In DNA form, the CDR3 reads TGCAGTGCCTGGGACATCAGCCGGGGCGGCTACACCTTC.

V and J are TRBV12-3 or TRBV12-4 and TRBJ1-1, with 11 bases identical to TRBD1. V lost 5 bases, J lost 4 bases, and 6 bases stayed unmatched. The CDR3 covers 15 residues. The CDR3 loop reads CASSAPDRGLTEAFF. The CDR3 DNA reads TGTGCCAGCAGTGCGCCGGACAGGGGGCTCACTGAAGCTTTCTTT.

In its sample, this clonotype was seen a few times. V gene TRBV13 combines with J gene TRBJ1-6; no reliable D call. From germline, CDR1 is PRHDT and CDR2 FYEKMQ (reference sequence). The CDR3 has 17 residues. Trimming stripped 0 bases from V and 3 bases from J, with 12 bases between. As DNA, the CDR3 is TGTGCCAGCAGCTTAGGTGGACCTTCGCTCTATAATTCACCCCTCCACTTT. This sequence encodes CASSLGGPSLYNSPLHF.

This clonotype was seen once. One end of the junction is discordant with germline, which a read error may explain. The V and J genes are TRBV6-2 or TRBV6-3 and TRBJ1-1, with 7 bases lining up with TRBD1. The CDR3 is 14 residues long. Looked up from germline, CDR1 is MNHEY and CDR2 is SVGEGT. CDR3 sequence reads: CVSSYPGQGGSAFF. CDR3 coding DNA: TGTGTCAGCAGTTACCCGGGCCAGGGGGGTTCGGCTTTCTTT.